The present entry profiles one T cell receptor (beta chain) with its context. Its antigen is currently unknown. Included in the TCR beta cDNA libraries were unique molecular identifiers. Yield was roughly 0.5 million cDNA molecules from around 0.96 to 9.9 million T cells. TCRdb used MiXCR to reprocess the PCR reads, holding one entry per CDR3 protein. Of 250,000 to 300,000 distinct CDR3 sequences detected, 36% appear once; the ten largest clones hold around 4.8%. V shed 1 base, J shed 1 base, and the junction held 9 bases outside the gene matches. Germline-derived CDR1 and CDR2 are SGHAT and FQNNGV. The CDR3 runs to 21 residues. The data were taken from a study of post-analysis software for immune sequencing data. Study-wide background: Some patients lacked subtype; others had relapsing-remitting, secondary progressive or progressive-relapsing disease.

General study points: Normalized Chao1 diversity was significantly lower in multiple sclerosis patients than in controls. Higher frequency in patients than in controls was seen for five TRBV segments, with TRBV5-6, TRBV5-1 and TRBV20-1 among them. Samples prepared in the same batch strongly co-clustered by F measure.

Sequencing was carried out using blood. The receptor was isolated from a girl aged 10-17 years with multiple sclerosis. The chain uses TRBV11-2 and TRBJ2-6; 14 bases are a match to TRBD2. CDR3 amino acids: CASSLVGLAGAPSSGANVLTF. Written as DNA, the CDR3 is TGTGCCAGCAGCTTAGTGGGACTAGCGGGAGCCCCTTCTTCTGGGGCCAACGTCCTGACTTTC.